The 12 T cell receptor beta chains below come from one sample, sequenced in a study of T cell responses to AZD1222 COVID-19 vaccine. Clones were sequenced by immunoSEQ multiplex PCR, and TCRdb holds only the in-frame ones, with some missing. The repertoire consists of more than 95,000 clones, with 70% to 90% occurring once and the leading ten covering 28%. The sample here was peripheral blood, taken on day 0 of AZD1222 vaccination. The origin of the receptors is an adult in good health.

The chain recombines TRBV19 with TRBJ2-4; TRBD2 matches 10 bases. CDR3 length: 18 amino acids. From germline, CDR1 is LNHDA and CDR2 SQIVND (reference sequence). Trimming removed 4 bases from V and 5 bases from J; junction bases left unmatched: 14. CDR3 nucleotides: TGTGCCAGTAGTAATGGTCTAGCGGGGGAAGGGGCCGAAAACATTCAGTACTTC. This translates into CASSNGLAGEGAENIQYF.

In its sample, this clone was seen a few times. The chain is built from TRBV7-9 and TRBJ1-6; D possibly corresponds to TRBD1 (5 bases). CDR1 is SEHNR and CDR2 is FQNEAQ in the germline V gene (reference sequence). V lost 1 base to trimming and J lost 8 bases, with 15 bases between them. There are 16 residues in the CDR3. The CDR3 nucleotides read TGTGCCAGCAGCTTAGGGGACGGCAGGGAAGATTCACCCCTCCACTTT. Translation: CASSLGDGREDSPLHF. Combining the CDR3 with reference TRBV7-9 and TRBJ1-6 gives the whole variable domain DTGVSQNPRHKITKRGQNVTFRCDPISEHNRLYWYRQTLGQGPEFLTYFQNEAQLEKSRLLSDRFSAERPKGSFSTLEIQRTEQGDSAMYLCASSLGDGREDSPLHFGNGTRLTVT.

This clone was detected once. The rearrangement links TRBV6-2 or TRBV6-3 to TRBJ1-1; D ambiguous. The germline gives CDR1 MNHEY, CDR2 SVGEGT. V dropped 4 bases and J dropped 4 bases, with 13 bases sitting between them. There are 14 residues in the CDR3. In nucleotides, the CDR3 is TGTGCCAGCAGTTTCCAGTGGGGAAGCACTGAAGCTTTCTTT. Its translation: CASSFQWGSTEAFF.

The rearrangement joins TRBV21-1 to TRBJ2-5; the table assigns TRBD1, which was not confirmed against the DNA. TRBV21-1 is a pseudogene locus. The length of the CDR3 is 15 residues. CDR3: CASSKAPGLLETQYF. CDR3 in DNA: TGTGCCAGCAGCAAAGCGCCAGGGCTTCTAGAGACCCAGTACTTC.

The J gene is TRBJ1-1, the V gene TRBV3-1 (or the pseudogene TRBV3-2), with TRBD1 identical over 8 bases. The CDR3 is made up of 14 amino acids. Unmatched junction bases numbered 1, after V lost 4 bases and J lost 0 bases. CDR1 LGHDT and CDR2 YNNKEL come from the germline V gene (reference sequence). CDR3 in amino acids: CASSPQGVNTEAFF. As DNA, the CDR3 is TGTGCCAGCAGCCCACAGGGGGTGAACACTGAAGCTTTCTTT.

CDR3 DNA: TGTGCCAGCAGCTTAGGTGGGGGGAGGGGAGATACGCAGTATTTT. Protein sequence: CASSLGGGRGDTQYF. V usage is TRBV7-8 and J usage is TRBJ2-3, with 7 bases identical to TRBD2. With 1 base clipped from V and 5 bases from J, the junction kept 6 bases outside the gene matches. The germline CDR1 and CDR2 sequences are SGHVS and FQNEAQ. The CDR3 is 15 amino acids.

The chain employs TRBV28 and TRBJ1-5; D not certain. The germline V and J ends were trimmed by 7 bases and 3 bases, with 10 bases remaining between them. From germline, CDR1 is MDHEN and CDR2 SYDVKM. This CDR3 region has 13 residues. The CDR3 is CASTWQDNQPQHF. The CDR3, as DNA: TGTGCCAGCACCTGGCAGGACAATCAGCCCCAGCATTTT.

The genes are TRBV27 and TRBJ2-7; D call uncertain. Germline V gene sequence: CDR1 MNHEY, CDR2 SMNVEV (reference sequence). V shed 3 bases and J shed 6 bases, with 9 bases lying between them. The CDR3 totals 12 residues. CDR3 loop: CASSFQNSEQYF. The CDR3 nucleotides read TGTGCCAGCAGTTTCCAGAATTCCGAGCAGTACTTC.

This clone came up once. The chain uses TRBV21-1 and TRBJ2-5; the table calls TRBD2, which could not be checked here. TRBV21-1 is a documented pseudogene. The CDR3 is made up of 14 amino acids. The CDR3 here is CASSKAPGQETQYF. The CDR3 DNA reads as TGTGCCAGCAGCAAAGCGCCCGGGCAAGAGACCCAGTACTTC.

The chain couples TRBV6-5 to TRBJ1-2, with 7 bases that match TRBD1. This CDR3 is built from 14 residues. With 6 bases clipped from V and 8 bases from J, the junction kept 12 bases outside the gene matches. Germline V gene lookup returns CDR1 MNHEY and CDR2 SVGAGI. CDR3 region: CASRIALGGSGYTF. In nucleotides, the CDR3 is TGTGCCAGCAGGATCGCCCTAGGGGGCTCCGGCTACACCTTC.

This clone was found many times. The V and J genes are TRBV18 and TRBJ2-1, with 13 bases fitting TRBD2. Losses at the gene ends were 0 bases for V and 6 bases for J; bases not matched to a gene: 17. The CDR3 has 21 amino acids. CDR1 is KGHSH and CDR2 is LQKENI in the germline V gene. The CDR3 sequence is CASSPPAGSLAGGSPSNEQFF. The CDR3 DNA sequence: TGTGCCAGCTCACCACCGGCAGGCTCACTAGCGGGAGGGAGTCCCTCCAATGAGCAGTTCTTC.

The chain uses TRBV6-2 or TRBV6-3 and TRBJ2-3; weak D call: TRBD1 (5 bases). CDR3 length: 16 amino acids. Between the trimmed V and J ends, which lost 2 bases and 0 bases, there was a span of 12 bases. Germline V lookup: CDR1 MNHEY, CDR2 SVGEGT. CDR3 in amino acids: CASSYGATASTDTQYF. CDR3 in DNA: TGTGCCAGCAGTTACGGGGCTACCGCGAGCACAGATACGCAGTATTTT.